This TCR beta chain was observed in a study of cytomegalovirus exposure and HLA in healthy donors. The J segment lost 2 bases and the V segment lost 5 bases, leaving 3 bases of the junction unmatched. Germline CDR1 MNHNY, CDR2 SVGAGI (reference sequence). The CDR3 has 14 amino acids. The PCR made use of 60 Vbeta and 13 Jbeta primers. Only in-frame clones appear in the TCRdb table, and some are missing; sequencing was by immunoSEQ multiplex PCR. The sample contains about 180,000 clones, about 80% of which appear only once. The chain has TRBV6-6 and TRBJ2-5, with TRBD2 matching 9 bases. The clonotype originates from a man younger than 30 in good health and CMV-seronegative. Input material: PBMCs. Here the CDR3 DNA reads TGTGCCAGCAGTCGGACTAGCGTACAAGAGACCCAGTACTTC. It translates to CASSRTSVQETQYF.